A selection of T cell receptor beta chains follows, all from one sample in a study of CD8 T cells in ankylosing spondylitis. TCRdb re-called the 5' RACE reads with MiXCR, one entry per CDR3 protein. The sample lists 100,000 to 150,000 distinct CDR3 sequences, roughly an eighth occurring once. The specimen was blood, either unsorted or a sorted T cell fraction (not recorded which). These receptors came from a female donor with ankylosing spondylitis or in good health (not recorded which). CDR3s include the opening cysteine and the closing phenylalanine or tryptophan. A D gene is named only where the DNA matches it firmly. Size tells how often a clone was seen (once, few, many) or the class of an expanded clone, and some rows leave it out.

>TRBV20-1|many|.|TRBJ1-2
CSASAGTSWLGYTF
TGCAGTGCTAGTGCAGGGACTTCGTGGTTAGGCTACACCTTC
>TRBV10-3|many|.|TRBJ1-1
CAISEGPPNTEAFF
TGTGCCATCAGTGAAGGCCCACCGAACACTGAAGCTTTCTTT
>TRBV7-9|.|TRBD1|TRBJ2-1
CASSGGQGGEQFF
TGTGCCAGCAGCGGTGGACAGGGTGGTGAGCAGTTCTTC
>TRBV12-3/TRBV12-4|many|.|TRBJ2-3
CASKPLQSPDTQYF
TGTGCCAGCAAGCCTCTACAGAGCCCAGATACGCAGTATTTT
>TRBV28|few|TRBD1|TRBJ2-1
CASSPGGSGDEQFF
TGTGCCAGCAGTCCAGGGGGTAGTGGGGATGAGCAGTTCTTC
>TRBV28|.|.|TRBJ1-5
CASSFSRSYDQPQHF
TGTGCCAGCAGTTTTTCAAGGAGCTACGATCAGCCCCAGCATTTT
>TRBV6-1|many|.|TRBJ1-5
CASSTLMGRNQPQHF
TGTGCCAGCAGCACCCTAATGGGTCGCAATCAGCCCCAGCATTTT
>TRBV20-1|many|TRBD2|TRBJ2-3
CSADSGRPGATDTQYF
TGCAGTGCTGATAGCGGGAGGCCCGGCGCCACAGATACGCAGTATTTT
>TRBV18|.|.|TRBJ2-1
CASSTWVSRPHTEQFF
TGTGCCAGCTCAACTTGGGTCAGTCGCCCGCATACTGAGCAGTTCTTC
>TRBV5-6|.|.|TRBJ1-2
CASSLNGGGGNTF
TGTGCCAGCAGCTTGAACGGGGGCGGCGGCAACACCTTC
>TRBV5-6|.|TRBD2|TRBJ2-3
CASSFMGLAGEDTQYF
TGTGCCAGCAGCTTCATGGGACTAGCGGGAGAAGATACGCAGTATTTT
>TRBV19|many|.|TRBJ2-1
CASSSSAATSYNEQFF
TGTGCCAGTAGTTCTTCGGCAGCGACCTCCTACAATGAGCAGTTCTTC
>TRBV20-1|.|TRBD1|TRBJ1-5
CSAATGLGNQPQHF
TGCAGTGCTGCGACAGGGTTAGGCAATCAGCCCCAGCATTTT
>TRBV5-1|few|.|TRBJ2-5
CASSLQGYQETQYF
TGCGCCAGCAGCCTACAGGGATACCAAGAGACCCAGTACTTC
>TRBV10-3|many|TRBD1|TRBJ1-4
CATRTGREKLFF
TGTGCCACCCGGACAGGACGAGAAAAACTGTTTTTT
>TRBV27|few|TRBD2|TRBJ2-1
CASSLRGTSGKVYNEQFF
TGTGCCAGCAGTTTACGGGGGACTAGCGGGAAAGTTTACAATGAGCAGTTCTTC
>TRBV7-9|many|.|TRBJ2-7
CASTTWDNSYEQYF
TGTGCCAGCACCACCTGGGACAACTCCTACGAGCAGTACTTC
>TRBV20-1|many|TRBD2|TRBJ2-3
CSASRLAERYTDTQYF
TGCAGTGCTAGTCGGCTAGCGGAAAGATACACAGATACGCAGTATTTT
>TRBV27|.|.|TRBJ2-3
CASSSPYDLTDTQYF
TGTGCCAGCAGTTCACCATACGACTTGACAGATACGCAGTATTTT
>TRBV20-1|few|.|TRBJ2-2
CSVQDTGELFF
TGCAGTGTTCAGGACACCGGGGAGCTGTTTTTT
>TRBV18|many|.|TRBJ2-5
CASSPSRRSRGEETQYF
TGTGCCAGCTCACCCTCTCGAAGGTCCAGGGGAGAAGAGACCCAGTACTTC
>TRBV27|.|TRBD1|TRBJ2-7
CASRPVPGQGVDEQYF
TGTGCCAGCAGACCAGTACCGGGACAGGGCGTCGACGAGCAGTACTTC
>TRBV28|many|.|TRBJ2-7
CASSSPPETYEQYF
TGTGCCAGCAGTTCCCCACCTGAGACCTACGAGCAGTACTTC
>TRBV12-3/TRBV12-4|few|.|TRBJ2-3
CASSRRTAQTDTQYF
TGTGCCAGCAGCCGACGGACAGCACAAACAGATACGCAGTATTTT
>TRBV29-1|many|.|TRBJ1-1
CSIKGNLNTEAFF
TGCAGCATTAAGGGCAACCTGAACACTGAAGCTTTCTTT
>TRBV5-6|many|.|TRBJ1-5
CASSWRRTFSNQPQHF
TGTGCCAGCAGCTGGAGGAGGACGTTTAGCAATCAGCCCCAGCATTTT
>TRBV20-1|.|.|TRBJ1-1
CSASPGGMNTEASF
TGCAGTGCTAGCCCAGGAGGGATGAACACTGAAGCTTCCTTT
>TRBV7-3|.|TRBD1|TRBJ2-1
CASSRPGQGFDEQFF
TGTGCCAGCAGTCGACCGGGACAGGGGTTCGATGAGCAGTTCTTC
>TRBV10-3|.|.|TRBJ2-7
CAISESGAVDEQYF
TGTGCCATCAGTGAGTCGGGGGCAGTCGACGAGCAGTACTTC
>TRBV24-1|many|TRBD2|TRBJ2-3
CATNDWAGGDTQYF
TGTGCCACCAACGACTGGGCGGGGGGGGATACGCAGTATTTT
>TRBV20-1|few|.|TRBJ2-5
CSSFPPGFQETQYF
TGCAGTTCCTTTCCACCGGGGTTCCAAGAGACCCAGTACTTC
>TRBV11-2|many|.|TRBJ1-1
CASSLGNLPEAFF
TGTGCCAGCAGCCTGGGTAATCTCCCCGAAGCTTTCTTT
>TRBV7-6|once|.|TRBJ2-5
CTSRLQETQYF
TGTACCAGTAGGCTCCAAGAGACCCAGTACTTC
>TRBV12-3/TRBV12-4|many|.|TRBJ1-1
CASSSRGLGANTEAFF
TGTGCCAGCAGTTCCCGGGGGTTGGGGGCGAACACTGAAGCTTTCTTT
>TRBV30|few|TRBD2|TRBJ2-1
CAWSFSGSYNEQFF
TGTGCCTGGAGTTTCAGCGGGAGCTACAATGAGCAGTTCTTC
>TRBV15|many|TRBD1|TRBJ2-2
CATSQGTETGELFF
TGTGCCACCAGCCAAGGGACAGAAACCGGGGAGCTGTTTTTT
>TRBV12-3/TRBV12-4|.|.|TRBJ1-2
CASSDSANYGYTF
TGTGCCAGCAGCGACAGCGCTAACTATGGCTACACCTTC
>TRBV20-1|many|TRBD2|TRBJ2-3
CSASGGGDTQYF
TGCAGTGCTAGCGGGGGGGGAGATACGCAGTATTTT
>TRBV7-3|.|.|TRBJ2-3
CASSLTGAADTQYF
TGTGCCAGCAGCTTAACGGGGGCCGCAGATACGCAGTATTTT